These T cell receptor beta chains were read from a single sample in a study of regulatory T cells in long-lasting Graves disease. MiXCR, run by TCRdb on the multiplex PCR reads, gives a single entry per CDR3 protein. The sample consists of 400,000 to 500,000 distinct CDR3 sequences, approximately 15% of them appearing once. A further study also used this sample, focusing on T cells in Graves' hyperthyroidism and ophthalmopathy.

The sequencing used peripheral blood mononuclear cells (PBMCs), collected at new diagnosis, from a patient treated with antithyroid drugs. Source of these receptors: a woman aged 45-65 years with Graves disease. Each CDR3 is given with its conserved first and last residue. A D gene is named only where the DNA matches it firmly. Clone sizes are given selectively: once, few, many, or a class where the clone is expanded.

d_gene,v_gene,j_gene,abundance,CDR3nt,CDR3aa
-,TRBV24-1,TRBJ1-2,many,TGTGCCACCAGTTCCAGGCTTAACTATGGCTACACCTTC,CATSSRLNYGYTF
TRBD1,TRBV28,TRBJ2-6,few,TGTGCCAGCAGTCCTGACAGGGTTGGGGCCAACGTCCTGACTTTC,CASSPDRVGANVLTF
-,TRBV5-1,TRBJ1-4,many,TGCGCCAGCAGCTTCAATCCCCGAACTAATGAAAAACTGTTTTTT,CASSFNPRTNEKLFF
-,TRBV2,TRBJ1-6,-,TGTGCCAGCAATCGGGTTGGTTCACCCCTCCACTTT,CASNRVGSPLHF
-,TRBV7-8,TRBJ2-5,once,TGCGCCAGCAGCCAGAAAGGGGAAATCGTCTTTTTTGTGGAGACCCAGTACTTC,CASSQKGEIVFFVETQYF
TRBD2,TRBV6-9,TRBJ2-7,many,TGTGCCAGCAGTTACTTTCCCGGGACTAGCGGGGGCTCCTACGAGCAGTACTTC,CASSYFPGTSGGSYEQYF
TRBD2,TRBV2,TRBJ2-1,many,TGTGCCAGCAGAACGATACAAAGCGGGAGTGGTCTTAACAATGAGCAGTTCTTC,CASRTIQSGSGLNNEQFF
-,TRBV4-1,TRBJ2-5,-,TGCGCCAGCAGCCAAGCCTCTGGGGGGCTGGGGACCCAGTACTTC,CASSQASGGLGTQYF
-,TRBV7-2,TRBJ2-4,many,TGTGCCAGCAGCTTCTCAGGGCTGGAAAACATTCAGTACTTC,CASSFSGLENIQYF
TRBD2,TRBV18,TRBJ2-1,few,TGTGCCAGCGCGCCACTAGCGGGAGCTGCCGGTTACAATGAGCAGTTCTTC,CASAPLAGAAGYNEQFF
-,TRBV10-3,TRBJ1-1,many,TGTGCCATCAGTGAGTGGGCAGAGCGGGAAGCTTTCTTT,CAISEWAEREAFF
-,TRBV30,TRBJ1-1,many,TGTGCCTGGACACCCAGGGAAAGCGAAGCTTTCTTT,CAWTPRESEAFF
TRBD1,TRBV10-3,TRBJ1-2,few,TGTGCCATCAGGGACAGGGGGCGCGGCTACACCTTC,CAIRDRGRGYTF
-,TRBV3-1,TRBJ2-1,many,TGTGCCAGCAGCCAAGATCCATCACCCTACAATGAGCAGTTCTTC,CASSQDPSPYNEQFF
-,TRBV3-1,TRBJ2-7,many,TGTGCCAGCAGCCATGCCTCGGGAGCCTCTTACGAGCAGTACTTC,CASSHASGASYEQYF
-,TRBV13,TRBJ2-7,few,TGTGCCAGCAGCCCCGTAGGGAGTAGCGGAACCTACGAGCAGTACTTC,CASSPVGSSGTYEQYF
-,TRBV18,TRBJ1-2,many,TGTGCCAGCTCACCACCCCAGAGTCCTAACTATGGCTACACCTTC,CASSPPQSPNYGYTF
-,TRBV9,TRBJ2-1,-,TGTGCCAGCAGCGACTCGACAGGACTTTACAATGAGCAGTTCTTC,CASSDSTGLYNEQFF
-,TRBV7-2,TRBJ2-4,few,TGTGCCAGCAGCTTACTTACGGGGACGAGAAACATTCAGTACTTC,CASSLLTGTRNIQYF
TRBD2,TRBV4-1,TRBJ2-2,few,TGCGCCAGCAGCCATCGAGCGGGGGGCACCGGGGAGCTGTTTTTT,CASSHRAGGTGELFF
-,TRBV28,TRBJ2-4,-,TGTGCCAGCAGTTTACAGGCTAGTTTAGCCAAAAACATTCAGTACTTC,CASSLQASLAKNIQYF
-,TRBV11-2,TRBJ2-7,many,TGTGCCAGCAGCTTTGCGGATAGCTCCTACGAGCAGTACTTC,CASSFADSSYEQYF
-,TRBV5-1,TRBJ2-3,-,TGCGCCAGCAGCTCTACCGGGGGGCCCCGGATCACAGATACGCAGTATTTT,CASSSTGGPRITDTQYF
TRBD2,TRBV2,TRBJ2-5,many,TGTGCCAGCAGTGAAGCGCTGGCGGGAGGCAAGACCCAGTACTTC,CASSEALAGGKTQYF